The T cell receptor (beta chain) described here comes from a study of T-cell memory formation after mild COVID-19. MiXCR, run by TCRdb on the 5' RACE reads, gives a single entry per CDR3 protein. This sample has approximately 250,000 distinct CDR3 sequences, with roughly 17% found just once. Note on this clonotype: The target antigen is unknown.

General study results and limits: Clones that got smaller from day 15 to 85 had even CD4/CD8, while clones growing later tipped toward CD4+.

With V trimmed by 6 bases and J by 5 bases, 9 bases remained unmatched. Germline V gene data show CDR1 as MNHEY and CDR2 as SVGEGT. This CDR3 is 15 amino acids long. This TCR came from a man younger than 35 who had mild COVID-19 (a few samples of this study predate the infection). Cell type and time point are not known. The J gene is TRBJ1-5, the V gene TRBV6-2 or TRBV6-3, with 8 bases identical to TRBD1. The sequencing input was PBMCs or a T cell subset sorted from them (not recorded which). The CDR3 bases are TGTGCCAGCAGAAAGACAGGGGCTAACGATCAGCCCCAGCATTTT. This translates into CASRKTGANDQPQHF.